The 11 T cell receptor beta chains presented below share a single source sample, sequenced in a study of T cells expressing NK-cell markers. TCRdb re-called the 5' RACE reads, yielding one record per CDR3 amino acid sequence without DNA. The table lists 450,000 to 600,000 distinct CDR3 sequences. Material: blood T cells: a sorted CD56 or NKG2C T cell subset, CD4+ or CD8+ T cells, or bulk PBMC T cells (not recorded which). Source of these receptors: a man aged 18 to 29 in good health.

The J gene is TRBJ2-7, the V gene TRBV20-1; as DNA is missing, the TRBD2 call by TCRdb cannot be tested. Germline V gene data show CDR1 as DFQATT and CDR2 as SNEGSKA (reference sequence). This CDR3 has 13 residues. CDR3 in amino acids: CSAGGSSPYEQYF.

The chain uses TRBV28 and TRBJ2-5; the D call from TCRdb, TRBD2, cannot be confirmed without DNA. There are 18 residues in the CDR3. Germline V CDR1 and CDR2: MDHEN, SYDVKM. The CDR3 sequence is CASSSKGLAGRRGETQYF.

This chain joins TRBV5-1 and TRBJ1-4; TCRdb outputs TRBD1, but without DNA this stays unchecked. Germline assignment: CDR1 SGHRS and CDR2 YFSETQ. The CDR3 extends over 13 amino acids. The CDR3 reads CASSLGGRSKLFF.

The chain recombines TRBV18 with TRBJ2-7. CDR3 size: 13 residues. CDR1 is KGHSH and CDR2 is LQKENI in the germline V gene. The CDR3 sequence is CASSPSLESEQYF.

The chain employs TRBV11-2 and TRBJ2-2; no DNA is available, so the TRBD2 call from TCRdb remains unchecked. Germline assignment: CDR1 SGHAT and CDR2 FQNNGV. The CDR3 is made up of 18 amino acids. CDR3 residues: CASSSPFRPSYETGELFF.

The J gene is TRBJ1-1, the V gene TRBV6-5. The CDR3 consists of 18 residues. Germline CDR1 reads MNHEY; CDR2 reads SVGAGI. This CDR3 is CASSYPRGLGGWATEAFF.

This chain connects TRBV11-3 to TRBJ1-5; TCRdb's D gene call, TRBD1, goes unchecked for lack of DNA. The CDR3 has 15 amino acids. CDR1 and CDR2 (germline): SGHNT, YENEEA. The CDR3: CASSQGQGADQPQHF.

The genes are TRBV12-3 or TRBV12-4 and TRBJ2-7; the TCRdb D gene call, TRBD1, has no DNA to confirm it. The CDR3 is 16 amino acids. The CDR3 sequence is CASSFRTGGPSYEQYF.

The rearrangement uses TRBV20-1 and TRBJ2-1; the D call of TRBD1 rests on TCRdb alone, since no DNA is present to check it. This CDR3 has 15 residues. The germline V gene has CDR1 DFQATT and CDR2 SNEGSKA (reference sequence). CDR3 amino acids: CSARDPGVPYNEQFF.

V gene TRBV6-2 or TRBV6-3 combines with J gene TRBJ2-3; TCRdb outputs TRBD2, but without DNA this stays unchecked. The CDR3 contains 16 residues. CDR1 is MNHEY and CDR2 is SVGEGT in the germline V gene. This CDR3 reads CASSGSGRSSTDTQYF.

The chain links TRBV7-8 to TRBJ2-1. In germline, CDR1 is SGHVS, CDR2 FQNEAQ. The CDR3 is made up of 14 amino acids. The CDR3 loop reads CASSLWDSYNEQFF.